These 15 T cell receptor beta chains share one sample of origin, sequenced in a study of blood T cell repertoires in COVID-19. TCRdb's table, derived via immunoSEQ multiplex PCR, lists solely in-frame clones and lacks some. The sample holds fewer than 300,000 clones, 80% to 90% seen once. Material: PBMCs or T cells enriched from blood (not recorded which). These receptor sequences come from a woman in her twenties or thirties who had recovered from COVID-19.

V is TRBV4-1 and J is TRBJ2-2; D is uncertain. In germline, CDR1 is MGHRA, CDR2 YSYEKL. The CDR3 extends over 12 amino acids. Trimming removed 1 base at V and 9 bases at J, with 6 bases between. As DNA, the CDR3 is TGCGCCAGCAGCCAAGCAGGCAGGGAGCTGTTTTTT. Translation gives CASSQAGRELFF.

CDR3 coding DNA: TGTGCCATCAGTGAAGTGGGGGGAGGCGGGGAAGCTTTCTTT. It translates to CAISEVGGGGEAFF. The V and J genes are TRBV10-3 and TRBJ1-1, with D possibly matching TRBD1 (5 bases). V was cut by 3 bases and J by 8 bases, with 16 bases left in between. This CDR3 spans 14 amino acids. CDR1 is ENHRY and CDR2 is SYGVKD in the germline V gene.

This clone has more than one count but fewer than ten. The chain employs TRBV5-8 and TRBJ1-2; TRBD1 aligns across 7 bases. After removal of 0 bases from V and 5 bases from J, the junction contained 4 bases not matched to a gene. There are 14 residues in the CDR3. Germline values: CDR1 SGHTS, CDR2 YDEGEE. DNA of the CDR3: TGTGCCAGCAGCTTGGGCCTACAGGGGTATGGCTACACCTTC. The encoded protein is CASSLGLQGYGYTF.

This clone was counted once. CDR3 bases: TGTGCCAGCAGTTCCGGAAAACTGTTTTTT. Protein: CASSSGKLFF. The chain recombines TRBV6-2 or TRBV6-3 with TRBJ1-4; no firm D call. Trimming cost V 4 bases and J 10 bases, with 4 bases left between them. In germline, CDR1 is MNHEY, CDR2 SVGEGT. The CDR3 contains 10 residues.

The chain combines TRBV6-4 with TRBJ1-2; D is perhaps TRBD1 (5 bases). V lost 6 bases to trimming and J lost 5 bases, with 13 bases between them. CDR1 and CDR2 from the germline V gene are MRHNA and SNTAGT. The CDR3 loop spans 13 amino acids. CDR3 in amino acids: CASRDLTGYGYTF. The CDR3, as DNA: TGTGCCAGCAGGGACCTTACAGGATATGGCTACACCTTC.

The chain couples TRBV28 to TRBJ2-3; D remains ambiguous. The CDR3 sequence is 14 residues long. With 5 bases removed from V and 3 bases from J, the gap between germline ends came to 12 bases. The germline V gene has CDR1 MDHEN and CDR2 SYDVKM. The chain's CDR3 is CASSALSRTDTQYF. Here the CDR3 DNA reads TGTGCCAGCAGTGCTCTAAGTCGTACAGATACGCAGTATTTT.

The V call is TRBV11-1, the J call TRBJ1-2; perhaps TRBD1 as D (5 bases). Trimming pared 1 base from V and 3 bases from J, leaving 9 bases between. This CDR3 is 14 amino acids long. CDR1 is SGHAT and CDR2 is FQDESV in the germline V gene (reference sequence). CDR3 loop: CASSLGRQHYGYTF. The CDR3 DNA sequence: TGTGCCAGCAGCTTAGGGAGACAGCACTATGGCTACACCTTC.

The J gene is TRBJ2-5, the V gene TRBV27; the D gene is possibly TRBD2 (5 bases). V was cut by 2 bases and J by 5 bases, with 15 bases left in between. Germline CDR1 MNHEY, CDR2 SMNVEV (reference sequence). The CDR3 spans 15 residues. As DNA, the CDR3 is TGTGCCAGCAGTTTAATTAGTCGGGGTCTGGAGACCCAGTACTTC. Encoded protein: CASSLISRGLETQYF.

The chain carries TRBV5-5 and TRBJ2-7; 12 bases are a match to TRBD1. J lost 4 bases, V lost 4 bases, and 6 bases had no gene match. Germline CDR1 SGHKS, CDR2 YYEKEE (reference sequence). The CDR3 extends over 15 amino acids. CDR3 sequence (DNA): TGTGCCAGCAGCCCCCCGGGACAGGGGGCATACGAGCAGTACTTC. Its protein is CASSPPGQGAYEQYF.

This clone was detected only once. The gene calls are TRBV29-1 and TRBJ2-7, with a possible D match to TRBD2 (6 bases). The CDR3 is 12 residues long. The V gene lost 3 bases and the J gene lost 5 bases, with 11 bases spanning the gap. In germline, CDR1 is SQVTM, CDR2 ANQGSEA. Here the CDR3 reads CSVDPGEHEQYF. The DNA of the CDR3 is TGCAGCGTTGATCCGGGAGAACACGAGCAGTACTTC.

This rearrangement joins TRBV27 to TRBJ1-1; 7 bases align to TRBD1. J gave up 0 bases and V 6 bases, and 10 bases lay outside the gene matches. The germline V gene encodes CDR1 MNHEY and CDR2 SMNVEV (reference sequence). This CDR3 is 16 amino acids long. The CDR3 coding sequence is TGTGCCAGCAGAACCACAGGGGTGGAAGTGAACACTGAAGCTTTCTTT. The encoded protein is CASRTTGVEVNTEAFF.

This sequence joins TRBV12-3 or TRBV12-4 and TRBJ1-2, with 9 bases matching TRBD1. J lost 5 bases, V lost 4 bases, and 2 bases had no gene match. The CDR3 is 13 amino acids. CDR3 protein: CASSSQGAYGYTF. In nucleotides, the CDR3 is TGTGCCAGCAGTTCACAGGGGGCTTATGGCTACACCTTC.

The chain carries TRBV25-1 and TRBJ1-2, with D possibly TRBD1 on 6 matching bases. Looked up from germline, CDR1 is MGHDK and CDR2 is SYGVNS. V dropped 6 bases and J dropped 8 bases, with 10 bases sitting between them. The length of the CDR3 is 11 residues. This CDR3 reads CASSAGAGYTF. CDR3 nucleotide sequence: TGTGCCAGCAGCGCAGGGGCAGGCTACACCTTC.

The chain recombines TRBV9 with TRBJ1-1, with 10 bases lining up with TRBD1. V shed 3 bases and J 5 bases; nucleotides not matched to a gene: 7. The CDR3 is 15 amino acids. Germline CDR1 SGDLS, CDR2 YYNGEE. CDR3 DNA sequence: TGTGCCAGCAGCGCACCGGACAGGGGGGGGACTGAAGCTTTCTTT. Translated: CASSAPDRGGTEAFF.

This clone was observed a single time. This chain uses TRBV19 with TRBJ1-5; 7 bases align to TRBD1. Germline loops: CDR1 LNHDA, CDR2 SQIVND (reference sequence). V shed 4 bases, J shed 1 base, and the junction held 7 bases outside the gene matches. The CDR3 sequence is 16 residues long. The CDR3 DNA reads as TGTGCCAGTAGTAGGTACAGGGGAGAAAGCAATCAGCCCCAGCATTTT. Translation gives CASSRYRGESNQPQHF.